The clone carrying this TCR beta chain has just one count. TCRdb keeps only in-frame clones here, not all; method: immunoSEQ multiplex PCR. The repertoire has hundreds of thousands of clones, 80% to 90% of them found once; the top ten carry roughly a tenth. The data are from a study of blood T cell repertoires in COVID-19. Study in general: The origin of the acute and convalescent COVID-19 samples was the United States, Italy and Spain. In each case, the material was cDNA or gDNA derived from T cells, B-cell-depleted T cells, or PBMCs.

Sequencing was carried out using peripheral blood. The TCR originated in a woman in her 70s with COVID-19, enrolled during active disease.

The CDR3, as DNA: TGTGCCAGTAGTAACAGGGGGCCCGGAAACACCATATATTTT. Translating gives CASSNRGPGNTIYF. The chain joins TRBV19 to TRBJ1-3, with 9 bases aligning to TRBD1. With 4 bases clipped from V and 4 bases from J, the junction kept 2 bases outside the gene matches. Germline CDR1 LNHDA, CDR2 SQIVND (reference sequence). CDR3 length equals 14 residues.